These 11 T cell receptor beta chains were all obtained from the same sample, sequenced in a study of T cells in women clearing cervical HPV infection. Profiled with immunoSEQ multiplex PCR; TCRdb holds only in-frame clones, not every one. The sample table sets out roughly 40,000 clones. Sequencing used blood buffy coat. All receptors come from a woman between 18 and 69 years old with a cervical HPV16 infection that either progressed to CIN3+ or cleared (not recorded which).

Concerning this clone: The read falls 3 residues short of the CDR3 end, and the missing part is taken from the germline J gene. J is TRBJ2-7 and V is TRBV20-1; 8 nucleotides agree with TRBD1. Germline assignment: CDR1 DFQATT and CDR2 SNEGSKA (reference sequence). Trimming took 5 bases from V and 3 from J; bases not matched to a gene: 12. The CDR3 spans 15 residues. CDR3 DNA, as far as it was read: TGCAGTGCTGCCCCCGGGACAGGTTCGAACTACGAG. It is translated as CSAAPGTGSNYE. The full CDR3 protein is CSAAPGTGSNYEQYF.

Concerning this clone itself: The observed sequence ends 3 residues before the CDR3 terminus, with the missing tail filled in from the germline J gene. The V call is TRBV13, the J call TRBJ1-1, with D hard to call. Germline V gives CDR1 PRHDT, CDR2 FYEKMQ (reference sequence). V was cut by 1 base and J by 5 bases, with 8 bases left in between. CDR3 length: 13 residues. The covered CDR3 bases are TGTGCCAGCAGCTTAGAGGTGTTGACTGAA. Amino acids: CASSLEVLTE. The whole CDR3 reads CASSLEVLTEAFF.

Concerning this clone: The read stops 3 residues short of the end of the CDR3; the missing end is completed from the germline J gene. This sequence joins TRBV7-6 and TRBJ1-5; 7 bases map to TRBD1. V dropped 5 bases and J dropped 4; count of bases not matched to a gene: 5. CDR3 size: 14 residues. CDR1 is SGHVS, CDR2 FNYEAQ, per germline. Partial CDR3 DNA: TGTGCCAGCAGCCCCGGACAGGATAATCAGCCC. This codes for CASSPGQDNQP. Given in full, the CDR3 is CASSPGQDNQPQHF.

For this clone: The sequenced fragment ends 3 residues before the CDR3 boundary, so the rest is inferred from the germline J gene. The V and J genes are TRBV7-2 and TRBJ2-1, with 8 bases aligning to TRBD2. Per the germline V gene, CDR1 is SGHTA and CDR2 is FQGNSA. The CDR3 has 16 amino acids. V lost 0 bases to trimming and J lost 4 bases; unmatched junction nucleotides: 5. CDR3 DNA (partial): TGTGCCAGCAGCTTAGCGCCGGGACTAGAGTACAATGAG. Residues: CASSLAPGLEYNE. The entire CDR3 sequence reads CASSLAPGLEYNEQFF.

A word on this clone: With the read ending 3 residues before the CDR3 end, the germline J gene is used to fill in that end. The V and J genes are TRBV20-1 and TRBJ2-3; 10 bases line up with TRBD2. The CDR3 loop spans 14 amino acids. V shed 3 bases, J shed 5 bases, and the junction held 5 bases outside the gene matches. CDR1 DFQATT and CDR2 SNEGSKA come from the germline V gene (reference sequence). CDR3 amino acids: CSASERGGLDTQYF. The covered CDR3 bases are TGCAGTGCTAGTGAGCGGGGGGGCCTAGATACG.

A word on this clone: The read comes to an end 3 residues before the CDR3 does, leaving the germline J gene to fill in the end. The chain employs TRBV5-4 and TRBJ1-1, with D hard to call. With 5 bases removed from V and 0 bases from J, the gap between germline ends came to 8 bases. The CDR3 length is 13 residues. The germline CDR1 and CDR2 sequences are SGHNT and YYREEE (reference sequence). The CDR3 spells CASSSQMNTEAFF. The DNA read from the CDR3 is TGTGCCAGCAGTTCTCAGATGAACACTGAA.

CDR3 loop: CAWSVQGNTIYF. CDR3 DNA (partial): TGTGCCTGGAGTGTACAGGGAAACACC. This rearrangement joins TRBV30 to TRBJ1-3; D ambiguous. Read sequence stops 3 residues before the CDR3 end, and the germline J gene provides the missing end. Trimming cost V 0 bases and J 4 bases, with 4 bases left between them. The CDR3 has 12 amino acids. The germline gives CDR1 GTSNPN, CDR2 SVGIG (reference sequence).

To note about this clone: The CDR3 end lies 3 residues beyond the end of the read and is filled in from the germline J gene. The chain links TRBV14 to TRBJ2-7, with TRBD1 matching 10 bases. The CDR3 spans 16 residues. The V segment lost 4 bases and the J segment 3 bases; nucleotides outside the gene matches: 9. Germline lookup yields CDR1 SGHDN and CDR2 FVKESK. The sequenced CDR3 bases are TGTGCCAGCAGCCCAACCGGGACAGGGGCGTTCTACGAG. Encoded protein: CASSPTGTGAFYE. The full-length CDR3 reads as CASSPTGTGAFYEQYF.

The CDR3 DNA, read in part, is TGTGCCAGCAGCTTAGAAGGGGGCATCGAA. Encoded protein: CASSLEGGIE. From start to end, the CDR3 is CASSLEGGIEAFF. V and J are TRBV7-2 and TRBJ1-1, with 7 bases identical to TRBD1. Read sequence stops 3 residues before the CDR3 end, and the germline J gene provides the missing end. Per the germline V gene, CDR1 is SGHTA and CDR2 is FQGNSA. The CDR3 runs 13 residues.

Comment on this clone: The CDR3 goes on 3 residues after the read ends, and that part is filled in from the germline J gene. V and J are TRBV6-2 or TRBV6-3 and TRBJ2-7; TRBD2 matches 7 bases. CDR1 MNHEY and CDR2 SVGEGT come from the germline V gene. J gave up 3 bases and V 6 bases, and 8 bases lay outside the gene matches. This CDR3 comprises 14 residues. CDR3 bases read: TGTGCCAGCAGGAGCCGGGACTACAACTACGAG. Translating gives CASRSRDYNYE. The entire CDR3 protein is CASRSRDYNYEQYF.

As for this clone: The read is 3 residues too short to cover the CDR3 end, so that end is filled in from the germline J gene. The chain links TRBV6-4 to TRBJ2-3; 9 nucleotides line up with TRBD2. CDR3 length: 15 amino acids. The germline V gene encodes CDR1 MRHNA and CDR2 SNTAGT. Trimming removed 3 bases from V and 1 base from J; junction bases left unmatched: 2. CDR3 loop: CASSDGGGGTDTQYF. The CDR3 DNA, read in part, is TGTGCCAGCAGTGATGGCGGGGGGGGCACAGATACG.